Detailed here is one T cell receptor beta chain. The data originate from a study of blood T cell repertoires in COVID-19. Here immunoSEQ multiplex PCR was the method, and the copy in TCRdb shows in-frame clones only, minus some. The sample has around 220,000 clones; about nine tenths are singletons. The V end was cut by 0 bases, the J end by 4 bases, with 6 bases between. The CDR3 has 12 amino acids. Germline CDR1 is SQVTM and CDR2 is ANQGSEA. This clonotype was obtained from a woman in her 50s with acute or convalescent COVID-19. This chain uses TRBV29-1 with TRBJ1-2; D not certain. Sequencing input: peripheral blood. CDR3 nucleotides: TGCAGCGTTGAAGACGGGATCTATGGCTACACCTTC. Translation: CSVEDGIYGYTF.